A selection of T cell receptor beta chains follows, all from one sample in a study of blood T cell repertoires in COVID-19. Clones were read by immunoSEQ multiplex PCR, and TCRdb kept only the in-frame ones, dropping some. The profile shows roughly 240,000 clones, about 91% of them singletons. Sequencing used PBMCs or T cells enriched from blood (not recorded which). Receptors were obtained from a woman aged 30 to 39 with acute COVID-19. Each CDR3 is given with its conserved first and last residue. A D gene is named only where the DNA matches it firmly. Not all rows give a size; the values are once, few, many and, for expanded clones, a class.

>TRBD2|TRBJ2-5|-|TRBV5-4
CASSLWAGGHGETQYF
TGTGCCAGCAGCTTGTGGGCGGGGGGGCATGGAGAGACCCAGTACTTC
>-|TRBJ2-4|few|TRBV19
CASRAQGNIQYF
TGTGCCAGTAGAGCACAGGGAAACATTCAGTACTTC
>-|TRBJ2-7|-|TRBV3-1/TRBV3-2
CASSLLTEAYTYEQYF
TGTGCCAGCAGCCTTCTAACGGAGGCCTATACCTACGAGCAGTACTTC
>TRBD1|TRBJ1-1|-|TRBV2
CASSTGQGSVEDTEAFF
TGTGCCAGCAGTACCGGACAGGGTTCAGTCGAGGACACTGAAGCTTTCTTT
>TRBD1|TRBJ1-5|-|TRBV24-1
CATSDRGNQPQHF
TGTGCCACCAGTGACAGGGGGAATCAGCCCCAGCATTTT
>TRBD2|TRBJ2-4|-|TRBV5-5
CASSREGYGQYF
TGTGCCAGCAGCCGGGAGGGGTACGGTCAGTACTTC
>-|TRBJ1-2|-|TRBV5-1
CASSLGQGPSGYTF
TGCGCCAGCAGCTTGGGCCAGGGCCCAAGTGGCTACACCTTC
>-|TRBJ2-7|-|TRBV19
CASSILRAKRPYEQYF
TGTGCCAGTAGTATCCTCCGGGCCAAGCGGCCCTACGAGCAGTACTTC
>TRBD1|TRBJ2-1|-|TRBV2
CASTVRGQGIGVGYNEQFF
TGTGCCAGCACCGTCCGGGGACAGGGTATTGGGGTTGGGTACAATGAGCAGTTCTTC
>-|TRBJ2-7|-|TRBV6-5
CASSYNRDKAYEQYF
TGTGCCAGCAGTTACAACCGGGACAAAGCCTACGAGCAGTACTTC
>-|TRBJ1-6|once|TRBV12-3/TRBV12-4
CASSFGENSPLHF
TGTGCCAGCAGTTTCGGGGAAAATTCACCCCTCCACTTT
>-|TRBJ1-5|-|TRBV6-2/TRBV6-3
CASSLAGSPISNQPQHF
TGTGCCAGCAGTTTGGCAGGATCCCCTATAAGCAATCAGCCCCAGCATTTT
>TRBD2|TRBJ2-5|-|TRBV6-2/TRBV6-3
CASSWDTTSGVETQYF
TGTGCCAGCAGTTGGGACACGACTAGCGGGGTTGAGACCCAGTACTTC
>-|TRBJ2-2|-|TRBV19
CASSIQNTGELFF
TGTGCCAGTAGTATTCAGAACACCGGGGAGCTGTTTTTT
>TRBD1|TRBJ2-3|-|TRBV5-1
CASSISGTAKPTDTQYF
TGCGCCAGCAGCATCTCCGGGACAGCTAAGCCCACAGATACGCAGTATTTT
>TRBD1|TRBJ1-2|few|TRBV12-3/TRBV12-4
CASRTGVYGYTF
TGTGCCAGCAGGACAGGGGTCTATGGCTACACCTTC
>-|TRBJ1-1|-|TRBV25-1
CASRWAGNEAFF
TGTGCCAGCAGATGGGCAGGGAATGAAGCTTTCTTT
>TRBD1|TRBJ1-2|once|TRBV7-2
CASSSDRGERANYGYTF
TGTGCCAGCAGCTCGGACAGGGGCGAGAGGGCTAACTATGGCTACACCTTC
>-|TRBJ1-2|-|TRBV4-1
CASSQGAGTLWGYTF
TGCGCCAGCAGCCAAGGAGCAGGTACCTTATGGGGCTACACCTTC
>-|TRBJ2-3|-|TRBV4-3
CASSQDPSRGGGRDTQYF
TGCGCCAGCAGCCAAGATCCCAGTCGAGGGGGGGGGAGAGATACGCAGTATTTT